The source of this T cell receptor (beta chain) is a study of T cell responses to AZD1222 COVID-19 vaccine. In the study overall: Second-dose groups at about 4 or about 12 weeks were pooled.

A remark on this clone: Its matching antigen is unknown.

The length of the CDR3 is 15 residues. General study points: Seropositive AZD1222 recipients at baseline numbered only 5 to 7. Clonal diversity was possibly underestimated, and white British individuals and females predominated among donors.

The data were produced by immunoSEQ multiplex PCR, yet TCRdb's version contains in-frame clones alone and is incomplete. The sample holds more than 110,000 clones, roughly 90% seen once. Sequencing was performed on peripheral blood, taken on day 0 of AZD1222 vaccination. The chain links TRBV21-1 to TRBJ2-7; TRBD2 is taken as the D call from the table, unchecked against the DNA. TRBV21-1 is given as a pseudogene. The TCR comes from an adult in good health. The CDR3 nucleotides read TGTGCCAGCAGGGCCGGGACTAGCGGGCCACGAGAGCAGTACTTC. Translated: CASRAGTSGPREQYF.